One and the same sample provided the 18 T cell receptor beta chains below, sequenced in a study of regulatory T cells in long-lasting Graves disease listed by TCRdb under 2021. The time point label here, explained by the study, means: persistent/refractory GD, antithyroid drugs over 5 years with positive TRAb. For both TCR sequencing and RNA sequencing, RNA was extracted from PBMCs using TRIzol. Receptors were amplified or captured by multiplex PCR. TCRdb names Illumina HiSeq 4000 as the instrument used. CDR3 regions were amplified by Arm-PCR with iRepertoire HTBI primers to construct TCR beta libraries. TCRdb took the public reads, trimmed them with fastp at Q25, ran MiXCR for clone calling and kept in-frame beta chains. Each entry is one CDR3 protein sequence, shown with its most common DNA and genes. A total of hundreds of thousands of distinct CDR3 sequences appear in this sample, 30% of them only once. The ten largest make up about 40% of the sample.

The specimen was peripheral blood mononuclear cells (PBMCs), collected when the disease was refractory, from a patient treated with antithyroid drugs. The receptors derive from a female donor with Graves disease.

DNA for the CDR3: TGTGCCTGGAGTCCCCCTCAGGGTGGTGGCTACACCTTC. This codes for CAWSPPQGGGYTF. The V and J genes are TRBV30 and TRBJ1-2; possibly TRBD1 for D (5 bases). V was pared by 2 bases and J by 7 bases, with 14 bases between. CDR1 is GTSNPN and CDR2 is SVGIG in the germline V gene (reference sequence). This CDR3 comprises 13 residues.

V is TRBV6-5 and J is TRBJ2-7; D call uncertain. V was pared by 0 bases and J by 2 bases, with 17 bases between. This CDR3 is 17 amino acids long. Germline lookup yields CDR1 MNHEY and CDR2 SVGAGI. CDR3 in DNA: TGTGCCAGCAGTTACTCCGTCGAGAGCGCTATAGCCTACGAGCAGTACTTC. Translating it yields CASSYSVESAIAYEQYF.

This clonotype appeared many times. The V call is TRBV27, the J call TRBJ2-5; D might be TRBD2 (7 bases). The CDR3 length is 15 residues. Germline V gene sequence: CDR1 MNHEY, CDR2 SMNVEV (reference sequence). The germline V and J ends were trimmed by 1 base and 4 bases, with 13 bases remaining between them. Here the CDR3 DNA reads TGTGCCAGCAGTTTATATGGCGGGGGCGCAGAGACCCAGTACTTC. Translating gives CASSLYGGGAETQYF.

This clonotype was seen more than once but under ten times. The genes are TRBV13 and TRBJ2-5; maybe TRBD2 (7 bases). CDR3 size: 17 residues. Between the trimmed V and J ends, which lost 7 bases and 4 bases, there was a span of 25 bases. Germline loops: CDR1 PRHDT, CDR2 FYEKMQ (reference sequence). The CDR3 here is CASNLGGRSGGRETQYF. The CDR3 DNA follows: TGTGCCAGCAACTTGGGGGGCCGGAGTGGCGGGAGAGAGACCCAGTACTTC.

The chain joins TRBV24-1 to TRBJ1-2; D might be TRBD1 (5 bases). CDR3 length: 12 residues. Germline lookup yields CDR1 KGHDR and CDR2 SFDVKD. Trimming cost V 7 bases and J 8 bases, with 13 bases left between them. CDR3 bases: TGTGCCACCAGCGGGCCTGAGGGGGGCTACACCTTC. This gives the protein CATSGPEGGYTF.

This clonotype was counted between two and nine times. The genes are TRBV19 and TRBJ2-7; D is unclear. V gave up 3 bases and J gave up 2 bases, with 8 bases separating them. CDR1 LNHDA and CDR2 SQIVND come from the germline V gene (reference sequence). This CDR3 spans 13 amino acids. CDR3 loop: CASSIERAYEQYF. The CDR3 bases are TGTGCCAGTAGTATTGAAAGGGCCTACGAGCAGTACTTC.

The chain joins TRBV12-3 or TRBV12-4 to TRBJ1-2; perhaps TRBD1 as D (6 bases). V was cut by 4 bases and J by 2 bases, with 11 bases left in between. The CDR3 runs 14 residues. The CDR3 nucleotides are TGTGCCAGCAGTTCCACAGGGTACAACTATGGCTACACCTTC. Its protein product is CASSSTGYNYGYTF.

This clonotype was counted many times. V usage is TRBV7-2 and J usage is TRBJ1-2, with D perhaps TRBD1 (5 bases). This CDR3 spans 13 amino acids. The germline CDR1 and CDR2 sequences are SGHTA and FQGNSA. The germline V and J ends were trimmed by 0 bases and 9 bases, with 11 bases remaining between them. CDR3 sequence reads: CASSLAQGWRYTF. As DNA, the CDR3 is TGTGCCAGCAGCTTAGCGCAGGGTTGGCGCTACACCTTC.

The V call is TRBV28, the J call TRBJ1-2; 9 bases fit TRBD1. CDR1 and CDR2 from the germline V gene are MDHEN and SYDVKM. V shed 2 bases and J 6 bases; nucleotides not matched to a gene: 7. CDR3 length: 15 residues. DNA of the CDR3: TGTGCCAGCAGTTTAAGTGGACAGGGGCGGGATGGCTACACCTTC. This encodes CASSLSGQGRDGYTF.

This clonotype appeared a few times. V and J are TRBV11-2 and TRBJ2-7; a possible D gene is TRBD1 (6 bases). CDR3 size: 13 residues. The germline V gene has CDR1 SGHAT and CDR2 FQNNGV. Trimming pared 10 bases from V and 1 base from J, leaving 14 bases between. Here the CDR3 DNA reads TGTGCCACCGACTCCACAGGGTCCTACGAGCAGTACTTC. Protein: CATDSTGSYEQYF.

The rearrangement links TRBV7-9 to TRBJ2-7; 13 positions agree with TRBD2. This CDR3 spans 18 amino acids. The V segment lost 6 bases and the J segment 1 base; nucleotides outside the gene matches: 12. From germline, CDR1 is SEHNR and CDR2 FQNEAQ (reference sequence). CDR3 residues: CASRVLAGGHERSYEQYF. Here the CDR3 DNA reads TGTGCCAGCAGGGTACTAGCGGGAGGGCATGAGCGGTCCTACGAGCAGTACTTC.

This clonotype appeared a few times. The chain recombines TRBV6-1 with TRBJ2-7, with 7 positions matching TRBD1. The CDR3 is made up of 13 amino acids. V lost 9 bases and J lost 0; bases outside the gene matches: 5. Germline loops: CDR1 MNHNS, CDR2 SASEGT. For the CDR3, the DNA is TGTGCCAGTATCGGGACAGACTCCTACGAGCAGTACTTC. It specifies CASIGTDSYEQYF.

CDR3 sequence reads: CASSFPGTNTEAFF. CDR3 DNA sequence: TGTGCCAGCAGTTTCCCAGGGACCAACACTGAAGCTTTCTTT. The gene calls are TRBV27 and TRBJ1-1, with TRBD1 as a possible D gene (5 bases). V lost 3 bases and J lost 2, with 10 bases in between. The CDR3 spans 14 residues. Germline lookup yields CDR1 MNHEY and CDR2 SMNVEV (reference sequence).

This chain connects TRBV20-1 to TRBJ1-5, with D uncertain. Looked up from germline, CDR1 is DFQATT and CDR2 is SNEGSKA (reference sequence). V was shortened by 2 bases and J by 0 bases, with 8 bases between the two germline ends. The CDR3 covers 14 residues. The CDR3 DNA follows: TGCAGTGCTAGAACCCCGAGTAGCAATCAGCCCCAGCATTTT. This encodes CSARTPSSNQPQHF.

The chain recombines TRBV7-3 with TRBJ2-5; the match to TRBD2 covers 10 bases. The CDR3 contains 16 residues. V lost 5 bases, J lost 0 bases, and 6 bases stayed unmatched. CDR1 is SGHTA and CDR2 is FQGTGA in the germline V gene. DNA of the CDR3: TGTGCCAGCAGCACACTAGCGGGAAGACACCAAGAGACCCAGTACTTC. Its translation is CASSTLAGRHQETQYF.

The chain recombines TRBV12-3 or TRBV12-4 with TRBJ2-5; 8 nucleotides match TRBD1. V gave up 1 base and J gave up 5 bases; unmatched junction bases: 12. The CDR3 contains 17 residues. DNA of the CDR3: TGTGCCAGCAGTTTAGTGCGGGGCAGGGGGCTTAGGGAGACCCAGTACTTC. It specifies CASSLVRGRGLRETQYF.

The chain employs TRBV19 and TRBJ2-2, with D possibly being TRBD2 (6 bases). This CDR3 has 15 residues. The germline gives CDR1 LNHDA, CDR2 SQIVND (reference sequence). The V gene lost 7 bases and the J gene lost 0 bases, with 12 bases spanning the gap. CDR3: CASTRTTSNTGELFF. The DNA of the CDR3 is TGTGCCAGTACAAGGACTACCTCGAACACCGGGGAGCTGTTTTTT.

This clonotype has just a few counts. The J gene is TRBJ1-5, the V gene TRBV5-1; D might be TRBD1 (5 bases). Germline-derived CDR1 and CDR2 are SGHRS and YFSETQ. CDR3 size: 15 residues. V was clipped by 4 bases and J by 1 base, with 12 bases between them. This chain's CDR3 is CASSPGGVSNQPQHF. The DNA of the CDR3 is TGCGCCAGCAGCCCGGGGGGGGTCAGCAATCAGCCCCAGCATTTT.